What follows is one T cell receptor beta chain and its context. Its matching antigen is unknown. The sample originates from a study of lymphopenia after photon versus proton radiotherapy. Whole-study findings and limits: Proton therapy kept repertoires fairly stable, unlike photons, which gained effector/memory cells. Post-nadir diversity loss with photons came from oligoclonal expansion, particularly CD8+ Temra cells. Larger post-nadir TCR diversity loss correlated inversely with survival in deceased patients.

Using immunoSEQ multiplex PCR, the repertoire was profiled, and TCRdb retains in-frame clones only, with some absent. The repertoire has some 29,000 clones, around 80% of them found once; the top ten carry approximately 31%. The V gene's germline CDR1 is MNHEY and CDR2 SVGAGI. The CDR3 length is 14 residues. Trimming took off 0 bases at V and 4 bases at J, with 7 bases between the two ends. The material was peripheral blood, obtained from a patient treated with photon-based radiotherapy. The J gene is TRBJ2-1, the V gene TRBV6-5, with a tentative D call TRBD1 (5 bases). The TCR comes from a man aged 45 to 65 with gastric cancer. The DNA of the CDR3 is TGTGCCAGCAGTTACTCGGGGCGATACAATGAGCAGTTCTTC. Translation: CASSYSGRYNEQFF.